The clone carrying this T cell receptor (beta chain) turned up a few times. This entry is derived from a study of radiation and T cells in renal cell carcinoma. Study background: Nephrectomy followed 15 Gy stereotactic body radiation by 4 weeks.

Sequencing was performed with immunoSEQ multiplex PCR; in TCRdb, only in-frame clones are kept and a portion is missing. The table records around 130,000 clones, 75% to 90% of them present only once. Time point described: blood 2 weeks post-SBRT. Specified treatment: 15 Gy SBRT to primary tumor, nephrectomy 4 weeks later. The starting material was blood, obtained from a patient whose treatment included radiotherapy and nephrectomy. This TCR was sampled from a woman aged 55 to 70 with renal cell carcinoma.

This CDR3 is CASSFRTGYTF. The DNA of the CDR3 is TGTGCCAGCAGTTTTAGGACGGGCTACACCTTC. The genes are TRBV28 and TRBJ1-2; D gene uncertain. Trimming took off 3 bases at V and 8 bases at J, with 7 bases between the two ends. This CDR3 spans 11 amino acids. CDR1 and CDR2 from the germline V gene are MDHEN and SYDVKM.